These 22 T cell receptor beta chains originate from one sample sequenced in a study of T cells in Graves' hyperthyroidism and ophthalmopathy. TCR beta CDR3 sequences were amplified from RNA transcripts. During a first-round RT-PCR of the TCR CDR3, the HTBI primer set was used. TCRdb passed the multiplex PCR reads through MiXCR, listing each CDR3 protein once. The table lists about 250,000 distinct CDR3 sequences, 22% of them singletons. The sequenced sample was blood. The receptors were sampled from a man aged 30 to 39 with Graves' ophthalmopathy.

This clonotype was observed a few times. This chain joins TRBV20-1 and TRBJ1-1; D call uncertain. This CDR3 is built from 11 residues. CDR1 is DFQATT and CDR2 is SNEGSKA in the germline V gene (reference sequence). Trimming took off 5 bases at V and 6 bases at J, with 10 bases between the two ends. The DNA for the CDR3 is TGCAGTGCTCGGGGAGCATCTGAAGCTTTCTTT. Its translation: CSARGASEAFF.

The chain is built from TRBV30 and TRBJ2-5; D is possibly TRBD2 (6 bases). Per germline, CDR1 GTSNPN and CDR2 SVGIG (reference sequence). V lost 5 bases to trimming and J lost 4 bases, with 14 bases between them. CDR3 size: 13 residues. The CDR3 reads CAWGGVGRETQYF. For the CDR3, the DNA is TGTGCCTGGGGAGGGGTAGGGCGAGAGACCCAGTACTTC. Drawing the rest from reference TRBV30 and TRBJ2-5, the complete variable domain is SQTIHQWPATLVQPVGSPLSLECTVEGTSNPNLYWYRQAAGRGLQLLFYSVGIGQISSEVPQNLSASRPQDRQFILSSKKLLLSDSGFYLCAWGGVGRETQYFGPGTRLLVL.

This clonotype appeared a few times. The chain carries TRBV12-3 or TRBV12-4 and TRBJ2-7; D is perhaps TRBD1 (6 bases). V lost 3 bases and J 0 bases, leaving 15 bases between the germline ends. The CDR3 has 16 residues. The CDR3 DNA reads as TGTGCCAGCAGTTTGGGGTTTCAGGGGAGCTCCTACGAGCAGTACTTC. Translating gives CASSLGFQGSSYEQYF.

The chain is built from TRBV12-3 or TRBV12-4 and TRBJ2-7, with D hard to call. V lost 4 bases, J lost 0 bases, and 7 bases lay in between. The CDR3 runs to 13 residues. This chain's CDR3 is CASSSSVSYEQYF. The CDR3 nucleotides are TGTGCCAGCAGTTCAAGCGTCTCCTACGAGCAGTACTTC.

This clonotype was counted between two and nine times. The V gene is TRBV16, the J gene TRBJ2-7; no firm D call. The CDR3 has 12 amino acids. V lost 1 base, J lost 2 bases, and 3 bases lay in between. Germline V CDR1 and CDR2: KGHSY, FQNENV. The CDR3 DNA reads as TGTGCCAGCAGCCAATTCCCCTACGAGCAGTACTTC. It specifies CASSQFPYEQYF.

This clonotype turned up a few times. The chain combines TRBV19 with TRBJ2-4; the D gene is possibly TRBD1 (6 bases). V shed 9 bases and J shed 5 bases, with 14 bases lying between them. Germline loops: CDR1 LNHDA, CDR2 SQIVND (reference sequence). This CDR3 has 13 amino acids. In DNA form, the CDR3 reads TGTGCCAGCGCGGGCCAGGGGCAAAACATTCAGTACTTC. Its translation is CASAGQGQNIQYF. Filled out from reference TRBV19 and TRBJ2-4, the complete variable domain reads DGGITQSPKYLFRKEGQNVTLSCEQNLNHDAMYWYRQDPGQGLRLIYYSQIVNDFQKGDIAEGYSVSREKKESFPLTVTSAQKNPTAFYLCASAGQGQNIQYFGAGTRLSVL.

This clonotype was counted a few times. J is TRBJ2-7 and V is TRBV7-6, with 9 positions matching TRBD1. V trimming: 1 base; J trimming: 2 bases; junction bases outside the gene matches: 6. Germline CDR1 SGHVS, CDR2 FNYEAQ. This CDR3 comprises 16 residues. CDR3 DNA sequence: TGTGCCAGCAGCTTAGACTGGGGACAGGGAGCCTACGAGCAGTACTTC. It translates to CASSLDWGQGAYEQYF.

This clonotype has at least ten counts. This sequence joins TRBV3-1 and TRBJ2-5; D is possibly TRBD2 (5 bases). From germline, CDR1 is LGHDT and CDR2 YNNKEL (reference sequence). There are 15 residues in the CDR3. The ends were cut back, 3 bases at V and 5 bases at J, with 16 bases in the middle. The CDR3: CASSHSVGMGETQYF. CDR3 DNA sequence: TGTGCCAGCAGCCACTCGGTCGGGATGGGGGAGACCCAGTACTTC.

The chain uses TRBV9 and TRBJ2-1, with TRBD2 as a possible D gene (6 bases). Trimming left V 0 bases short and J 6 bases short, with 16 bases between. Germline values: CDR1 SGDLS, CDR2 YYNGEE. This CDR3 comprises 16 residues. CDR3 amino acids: CASSVDGTPFPNEQFF. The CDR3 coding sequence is TGTGCCAGCAGCGTAGATGGGACTCCCTTCCCCAATGAGCAGTTCTTC.

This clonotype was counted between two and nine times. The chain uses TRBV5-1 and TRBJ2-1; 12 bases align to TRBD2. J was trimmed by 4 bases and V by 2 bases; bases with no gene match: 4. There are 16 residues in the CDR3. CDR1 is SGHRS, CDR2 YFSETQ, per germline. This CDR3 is CASSLSGLAGYNEQFF. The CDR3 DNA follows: TGCGCCAGCAGCTTATCCGGACTAGCGGGGTACAATGAGCAGTTCTTC.

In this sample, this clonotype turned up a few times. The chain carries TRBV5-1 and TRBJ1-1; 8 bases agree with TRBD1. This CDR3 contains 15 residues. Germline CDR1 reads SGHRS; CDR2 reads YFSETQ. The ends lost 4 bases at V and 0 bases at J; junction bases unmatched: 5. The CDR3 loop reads CASSIGQGLNTEAFF. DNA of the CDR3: TGCGCCAGCAGCATTGGACAGGGATTGAACACTGAAGCTTTCTTT. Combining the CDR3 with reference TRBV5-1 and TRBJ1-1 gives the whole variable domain KAGVTQTPRYLIKTRGQQVTLSCSPISGHRSVSWYQQTPGQGLQFLFEYFSETQRNKGNFPGRFSGRQFSNSRSEMNVSTLELGDSALYLCASSIGQGLNTEAFFGQGTRLTVV.

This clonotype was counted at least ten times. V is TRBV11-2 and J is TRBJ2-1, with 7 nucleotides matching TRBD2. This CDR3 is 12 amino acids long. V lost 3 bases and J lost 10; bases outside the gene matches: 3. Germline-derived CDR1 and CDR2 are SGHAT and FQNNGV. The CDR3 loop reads CASSFREGEQFF. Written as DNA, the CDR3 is TGTGCCAGCAGCTTTAGGGAGGGAGAGCAGTTCTTC.

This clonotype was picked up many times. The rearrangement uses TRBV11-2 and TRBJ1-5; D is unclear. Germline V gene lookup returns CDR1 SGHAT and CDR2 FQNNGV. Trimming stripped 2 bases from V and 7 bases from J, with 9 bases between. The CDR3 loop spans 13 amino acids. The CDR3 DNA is TGTGCCAGCAGCTTAAGTGGTAGGCAGCCCCAGCATTTT. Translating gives CASSLSGRQPQHF. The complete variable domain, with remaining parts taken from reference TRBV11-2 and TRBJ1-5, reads EAGVAQSPRYKIIEKRQSVAFWCNPISGHATLYWYQQILGQGPKLLIQFQNNGVVDDSQLPKDRFSAERLKGVDSTLKIQPAKLEDSAVYLCASSLSGRQPQHFGDGTRLSIL.

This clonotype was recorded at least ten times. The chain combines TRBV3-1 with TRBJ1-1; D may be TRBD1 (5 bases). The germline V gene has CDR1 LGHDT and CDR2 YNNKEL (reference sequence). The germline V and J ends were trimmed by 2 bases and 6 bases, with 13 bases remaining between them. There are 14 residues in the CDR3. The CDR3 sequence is CASSQKGWSPEAFF. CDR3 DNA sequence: TGTGCCAGCAGCCAAAAGGGGTGGTCCCCTGAAGCTTTCTTT. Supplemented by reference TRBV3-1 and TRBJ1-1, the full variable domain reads DTAVSQTPKYLVTQMGNDKSIKCEQNLGHDTMYWYKQDSKKFLKIMFSYNNKELIINETVPNRFSPKSPDKAHLNLHINSLELGDSAVYFCASSQKGWSPEAFFGQGTRLTVV.

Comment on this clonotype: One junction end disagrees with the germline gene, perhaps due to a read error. CDR3 sequence reads: CASSESIGSYEQHF. CDR3 bases: TGTGCCAGCAGTGAATCTATCGGCTCCTACGAGCAGCACTTC. J is TRBJ2-7 and V is TRBV2, with D unclear. This CDR3 comprises 14 residues. Germline V gene lookup returns CDR1 SNHLY and CDR2 FYNNEI.

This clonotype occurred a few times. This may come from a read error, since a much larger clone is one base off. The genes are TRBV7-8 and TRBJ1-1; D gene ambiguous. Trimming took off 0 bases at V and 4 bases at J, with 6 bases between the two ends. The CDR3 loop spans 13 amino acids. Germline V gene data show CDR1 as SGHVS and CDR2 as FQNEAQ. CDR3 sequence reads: CASSLAGFTEAFF. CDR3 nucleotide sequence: TGTGCCAGCAGCTTAGCAGGGTTCACTGAAGCTTTCTTT.

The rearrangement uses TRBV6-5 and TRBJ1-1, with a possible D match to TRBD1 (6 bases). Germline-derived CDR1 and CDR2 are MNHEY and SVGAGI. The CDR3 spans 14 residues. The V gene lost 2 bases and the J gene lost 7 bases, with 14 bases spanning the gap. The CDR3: CASSYVGGADEAFF. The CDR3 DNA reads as TGTGCCAGCAGTTACGTGGGGGGCGCGGATGAAGCTTTCTTT.

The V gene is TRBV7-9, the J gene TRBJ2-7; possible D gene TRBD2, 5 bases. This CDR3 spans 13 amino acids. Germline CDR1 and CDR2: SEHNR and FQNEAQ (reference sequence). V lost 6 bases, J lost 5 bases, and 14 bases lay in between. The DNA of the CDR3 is TGTGCCAGCAGTCCCCCGAGGGTCAACGAGCAGTACTTC. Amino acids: CASSPPRVNEQYF.

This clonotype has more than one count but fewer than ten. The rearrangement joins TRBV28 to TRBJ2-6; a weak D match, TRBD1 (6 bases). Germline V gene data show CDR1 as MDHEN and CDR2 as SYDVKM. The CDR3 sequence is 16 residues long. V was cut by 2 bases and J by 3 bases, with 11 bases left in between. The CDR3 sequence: CASSLMGAGGANVLTF. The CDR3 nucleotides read TGTGCCAGCAGTTTAATGGGGGCGGGTGGGGCCAACGTCCTGACTTTC.

The CDR3 region has the DNA TGTGCCAGCAGCTTCCAACAGGGGGCCGGGTTCTTC. Translating gives CASSFQQGAGFF. The chain carries TRBV7-2 and TRBJ2-1; 9 bases agree with TRBD1. V was clipped by 3 bases and J by 15 bases; unmatched bases: 6. From germline, CDR1 is SGHTA and CDR2 FQGNSA. The CDR3 is made up of 12 amino acids.

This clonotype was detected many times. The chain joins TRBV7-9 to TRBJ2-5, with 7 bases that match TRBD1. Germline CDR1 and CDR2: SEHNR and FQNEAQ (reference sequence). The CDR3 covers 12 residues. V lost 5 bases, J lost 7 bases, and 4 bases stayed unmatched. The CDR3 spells CASSRQGTTQYF. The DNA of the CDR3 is TGTGCCAGCAGCCGACAGGGTACGACCCAGTACTTC.

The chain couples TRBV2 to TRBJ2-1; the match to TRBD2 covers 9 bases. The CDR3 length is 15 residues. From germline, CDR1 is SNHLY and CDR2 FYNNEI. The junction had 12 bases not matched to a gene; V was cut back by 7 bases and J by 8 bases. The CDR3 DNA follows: TGTGCCAGCACCACTACGGCTAGCGGGAAGGATGAGCAGTTCTTC. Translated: CASTTTASGKDEQFF.